Detailed here is one TCR beta chain. No antigen is known for it. Nothing much larger sits one base from this clone, and base qualities are not available. This sample stems from a study of control samples from healthy donors and cancer patients (TCRdb year 2020). Library creation used the immunoSEQ multiplex PCR assay. The table was pulled from immuneACCESS by TCRdb, which kept in-frame rearrangements only. Such tables lose some clones; where checked, under half of the loss comes from unresolved V genes, and the rest has no known cause. Present in this sample are roughly 26,000 clones, approximately 85% of which were seen just once. 6.5% to 8.5% of the sample goes to the ten largest clones. V is pruned by 4 bases and J by 8 bases, leaving 10 bases of the junction without a gene match. The CDR3 contains 15 residues, cysteine and phenylalanine counted. Only the CDR3 DNA is retained, 45 bases long and in frame from the first base. The germline V gene yields SGHRS for CDR1 and YFSETQ for CDR2.

This TCR was recovered from a woman aged 55-70 years with head and neck cancer. The sequence is built from TRBV5-1 and TRBJ2-1; 9 bases in the junction line up with TRBD1. Material for sequencing was PBMCs. The CDR3 sequence is CASSADGTGFDEQFF. The bases are TGCGCCAGCAGCGCGGACGGGACAGGGTTCGATGAGCAGTTCTTC. Outside the CDR3, residues come from the reference TRBV5-1 and TRBJ2-1 proteins, so the full variable domain is: KAGVTQTPRYLIKTRGQQVTLSCSPISGHRSVSWYQQTPGQGLQFLFEYFSETQRNKGNFPGRFSGRQFSNSRSEMNVSTLELGDSALYLCASSADGTGFDEQFFGPGTRLTVL.